This T cell receptor (beta chain) was retrieved from a study of early T cells in non-severe SARS-CoV-2 infection. Study details: Unpaired chains resulted from sequencing bulk RNA of unsorted whole blood.

cDNA molecules, individually, were tagged with unique molecular identifiers. A single record per CDR3 protein comes from TCRdb applying MiXCR to the 5' RACE reads. The data show 100,000 to 150,000 distinct CDR3 sequences, approximately 15% seen once. V was trimmed by 2 bases and J by 5 bases, leaving 8 bases between them. The CDR3 length is 12 residues. Germline V gene sequence: CDR1 SQVTM, CDR2 ANQGSEA. A word on this clonotype: Its antigen is not identified.

Broader study findings: VDJdb matching skewed toward anti-spike CD8 responses, missing private and CD4 specificities.

This receptor was identified in an adult who was a healthcare worker with PCR-confirmed SARS-CoV-2 infection or an uninfected control (not recorded which). The chain joins TRBV29-1 to TRBJ2-3, with D unclear. Input material: whole blood. The CDR3 DNA reads TGCAGCGTTGAACTGACTTTAGATACGCAGTATTTT. Protein: CSVELTLDTQYF.